This TCR beta chain was sequenced during a study of neurological immune-mediated disorders. Study results and caveats: HTLV-1-associated myelopathy ranked highest for TCR clonal expansion and multiple sclerosis lowest, beneath healthy controls. Private repertoires in all groups were suggested by the absence of shared CDR3 amino acid sequences among expanded clones across subjects.

Healthy controls comprised blood bank volunteers in Maryland, USA. The study built unsorted libraries from 2 million PBMCs kept at -80 C. From the 5' RACE reads, TCRdb called clonotypes with MiXCR, one entry per CDR3 protein. The sample includes about 30,000 distinct CDR3 sequences, 12% of them seen just once. Trimming removed 4 bases from V and 2 bases from J, with 7 bases in between. Germline V gives CDR1 KGHDR, CDR2 SFDVKD. This CDR3 is built from 13 residues. This clonotype was observed many times. Its antigen remains unknown. The chain has TRBV24-1 and TRBJ2-5; D gene unclear. This TCR came from a man aged 55 to 69 in good health. The sample taken for sequencing was PBMCs. The CDR3 spells CATSDASQETQYF. The DNA of the CDR3 is TGTGCCACCAGTGACGCCAGTCAAGAGACCCAGTACTTC.